This note documents a single T cell receptor beta chain sequence. These data originate in a study of blood T cell repertoires in COVID-19. In the study overall: Material from acute and convalescent COVID-19 was sourced from the United States, Italy and Spain. From T cells, B-cell-depleted T cells, or PBMCs came the material, which was cDNA or gDNA.

As processed by the authors: By means of reference gene primer amplification, nucleated cell counts were estimated. Assay used: immunoSEQ multiplex PCR; TCRdb lists only in-frame clones, some missing. The V and J calls and clone size are taken from that table; D and trimming were inferred from the DNA. The data hold fewer than 500,000 clones, with around 88% observed a single time. The sequence derives from a woman in her thirties with acute or convalescent COVID-19. Sequenced: peripheral blood.

The CDR3 DNA reads as TGCGCCAGCAGCCCGGGACATCTAGAGGGTGAGCAGTTCTTC. As protein: CASSPGHLEGEQFF. The rearrangement uses TRBV4-1 and TRBJ2-1; the D gene is possibly TRBD1 (6 bases). The V end was cut by 4 bases, the J end by 9 bases, with 16 bases between. CDR1 is MGHRA and CDR2 is YSYEKL in the germline V gene. CDR3 length: 14 amino acids.